A selection of T cell receptor beta chains follows, all from one sample in a study of cytomegalovirus exposure and HLA in healthy donors. Repertoires were generated with immunoSEQ multiplex PCR, while TCRdb's copy carries only in-frame clones and drops some. The sample contains some 130,000 clones, roughly 82% of which appear only once. Sequenced: PBMCs. These receptors all stem from a male donor in good health and CMV-seropositive. The CDR3 runs from the conserved cysteine through the conserved F or W.

v_call,j_call,cdr3_aa
TRBV5-1,TRBJ1-3,CASSLAGPQLGNTIYF
TRBV29-1,TRBJ2-2,CSVGATGLLTGELFF
TRBV28,TRBJ2-7,CASTLWGGTYEQYF
TRBV10-2,TRBJ1-6,CASSELGGLIYNSPLHF
TRBV19,TRBJ2-7,CASSRSGEVYEQYF
TRBV11-2,TRBJ2-1,CASRRLAGGNGLGQFF
TRBV7-8,TRBJ1-2,CASSDSGHRIFNYGYTF
TRBV28,TRBJ1-5,CASSKDRRNQPQHF
TRBV23-1,TRBJ2-7,CASSQSTLTPPTATHYEQYF
TRBV11-2,TRBJ2-7,CASSLLAGGSYEQYF
TRBV6-5,TRBJ2-4,CASSLPSPGNIQYF
TRBV9,TRBJ1-2,CASSGHTTPNYGYTF
TRBV9,TRBJ2-2,CASSVDTGAGELFF
TRBV28,TRBJ2-1,CASTTGFMFEVYNEQFF
TRBV4-1,TRBJ2-1,CASSQEGLAGRDEQFF
TRBV7-3,TRBJ2-1,CASSPAMGRVGEQFF
TRBV6-1,TRBJ2-1,CASSSRSGTDNEQFF
TRBV18,TRBJ1-2,CASSPTVPYGYTF
TRBV7-9,TRBJ2-7,CASSPPRSEPYEQYF
TRBV6-4,TRBJ1-1,CASSPTGWKGEAFF
TRBV4-3,TRBJ1-2,CASSQGGQGSYGYTF
TRBV5-1,TRBJ1-2,CASSSLQGGYGYTF
TRBV9,TRBJ2-2,CASSQAGTSAAGELFF
TRBV7-9,TRBJ2-3,CASSLGASGRPSTDTQYF